The 27 T cell receptor beta chains below were found in one sample sequenced in a study of identical twins. TCRdb itself ran the 5' RACE reads through MiXCR, one entry per CDR3 protein. The table includes over 550,000 distinct CDR3 sequences, just over 7% detected once. The sample was also reused in another study, on yellow fever vaccine responses in identical twins.

Sequenced sample: PBMCs. Receptor source: a woman between 18 and 29 years old in good health.

This clonotype was recorded at least ten times. The chain combines TRBV5-1 with TRBJ2-1; TRBD2 agrees at 8 bases. CDR3 length equals 14 residues. Germline lookup yields CDR1 SGHRS and CDR2 YFSETQ. Losses at the gene ends were 2 bases for V and 3 bases for J; bases not matched to a gene: 1. Here the CDR3 DNA reads TGCGCCAGCAGCTTCACTAGCGGCTACAATGAGCAGTTCTTC. It specifies CASSFTSGYNEQFF.

The gene calls are TRBV2 and TRBJ2-2; possibly TRBD1 for D (5 bases). The CDR3 totals 15 residues. Deletions cut 5 bases from V and 7 bases from J, with 17 bases between. CDR1 is SNHLY and CDR2 is FYNNEI in the germline V gene. The CDR3 DNA sequence: TGTGCCAGCAGTAGGGCGACCCAAGGGGACGGGGAGCTGTTTTTT. This sequence encodes CASSRATQGDGELFF.

This clonotype was seen only a few times. The chain uses TRBV20-1 and TRBJ1-5; TRBD1 might be the D (5 bases). The CDR3 contains 16 residues. Trimming shortened V by 0 bases and J by 5 bases, and 17 bases separated the two germline ends. Germline loops: CDR1 DFQATT, CDR2 SNEGSKA (reference sequence). The CDR3 DNA reads TGCAGTGCTAGAGATCTCCGGGGCAGGGTTGATCAGCCCCAGCATTTT. It encodes CSARDLRGRVDQPQHF.

The DNA for the CDR3 is TGTGCCAGCAGCGTGGGAGGGGCTATTGGCTACACCTTC. It codes for CASSVGGAIGYTF. This chain links TRBV9 with TRBJ1-2, with D maybe TRBD1 (5 bases). Germline lookup yields CDR1 SGDLS and CDR2 YYNGEE. The V end lost 2 bases, the J end lost 7 bases, and 12 bases lay between the germline ends. The CDR3 contains 13 residues. Full variable domain (remainder filled in from reference TRBV9 and TRBJ1-2): DSGVTQTPKHLITATGQRVTLRCSPRSGDLSVYWYQQSLDQGLQFLIQYYNGEERAKGNILERFSAQQFPDLHSELNLSSLELGDSALYFCASSVGGAIGYTFGSGTRLTVV.

The gene calls are TRBV20-1 and TRBJ2-7, with a weak D call TRBD1 (5 bases). V lost 4 bases and J 3 bases, leaving 13 bases between the germline ends. The V gene's germline CDR1 is DFQATT and CDR2 SNEGSKA (reference sequence). There are 13 residues in the CDR3. This chain's CDR3 is CSAIPQDRYEQYF. CDR3 nucleotides: TGCAGTGCTATACCACAGGACCGCTACGAGCAGTACTTC.

This clonotype has at least ten counts. V and J are TRBV6-1 and TRBJ1-1, with unresolved D. Trimming took off 6 bases at V and 0 bases at J, with 11 bases between the two ends. The CDR3 sequence is 14 residues long. Germline CDR1 is MNHNS and CDR2 is SASEGT. Here the CDR3 reads CASRPGIMNTEAFF. Here the CDR3 DNA reads TGTGCCAGCAGGCCGGGGATTATGAACACTGAAGCTTTCTTT.

This clonotype was observed a single time. A much more abundant neighbour one base away suggests this may be a read error. The chain couples TRBV7-6 to TRBJ2-2, with TRBD1 identical over 12 bases. There are 16 residues in the CDR3. Germline values: CDR1 SGHVS, CDR2 FNYEAQ. CDR3 sequence: CAISPLGQGATGELFF. The CDR3 region has the DNA TGTGCCATCAGCCCTCTGGGACAGGGGGCTACCGGGGAGCTGTTTTTT. Complete variable domain (other parts from reference TRBV7-6 and TRBJ2-2): GAGVSQSPRYKVTKRGQDVALRCDPISGHVSLYWYRQALGQGPEFLTYFNYEAQQDKSGLPNDRFSAERPEGSISTLTIQRTEQRDSAMYRCAISPLGQGATGELFFGEGSRLTVL.

This clonotype was observed a few times. The chain combines TRBV3-1 with TRBJ2-7; D not certain. Trimming shortened V by 1 base and J by 3 bases, and 4 bases separated the two germline ends. The CDR3 is 12 residues long. Germline CDR1 is LGHDT and CDR2 is YNNKEL (reference sequence). CDR3: CASSQAYYEQYF. The CDR3 DNA is TGTGCCAGCAGCCAAGCTTACTACGAGCAGTACTTC.

The V gene is TRBV15, the J gene TRBJ2-1, with 10 bases matching TRBD2. The CDR3 length is 16 residues. Germline-derived CDR1 and CDR2 are LNHNV and YYDKDF (reference sequence). V dropped 5 bases and J dropped 4; count of bases not matched to a gene: 8. The CDR3 here is CATSGKRTSGYNEQFF. The CDR3, as DNA: TGTGCCACCAGCGGTAAGAGGACTAGCGGTTACAATGAGCAGTTCTTC.

The CDR3 coding sequence is TGCGCCAGCAGCTCTAGCGGGGAAAGCACAGATACGCAGTATTTT. It is translated as CASSSSGESTDTQYF. The V call is TRBV5-1, the J call TRBJ2-3, with 9 bases fitting TRBD2. Trimming cost V 3 bases and J 0 bases; bases outside gene matches: 2. Germline V gene sequence: CDR1 SGHRS, CDR2 YFSETQ. The CDR3 is 15 amino acids. The whole variable domain, remainder taken from reference TRBV5-1 and TRBJ2-3, is KAGVTQTPRYLIKTRGQQVTLSCSPISGHRSVSWYQQTPGQGLQFLFEYFSETQRNKGNFPGRFSGRQFSNSRSEMNVSTLELGDSALYLCASSSSGESTDTQYFGPGTRLTVL.

In this sample, this clonotype turned up a few times. The chain joins TRBV12-3 or TRBV12-4 to TRBJ2-7; TRBD1 is a possible D gene (7 bases). Trimming cost V 6 bases and J 4 bases, with 19 bases left between them. The CDR3 loop spans 15 amino acids. CDR3 DNA sequence: TGTGCCAGCAGCACTAGCAGGACAGGTCGATACGAGCAGTACTTC. Encoded protein: CASSTSRTGRYEQYF.

Only a few counts were recorded for this clonotype. The CDR3 sequence is CASSHEGRTEAFF. CDR3 nucleotide sequence: TGTGCCAGCAGCCACGAGGGGAGGACTGAAGCTTTCTTT. The chain recombines TRBV3-1 with TRBJ1-1; D may be TRBD1 (5 bases). CDR3 length equals 13 residues. The V gene lost 3 bases and the J gene lost 5 bases, with 10 bases spanning the gap. Germline loops: CDR1 LGHDT, CDR2 YNNKEL (reference sequence).

This sequence joins TRBV2 and TRBJ1-1; D possibly corresponds to TRBD1 (5 bases). Germline V gene lookup returns CDR1 SNHLY and CDR2 FYNNEI. This CDR3 has 14 residues. V was pared by 7 bases and J by 4 bases, with 16 bases between. The CDR3 sequence is CASKAAGSITEAFF. For the CDR3, the DNA is TGTGCCAGCAAGGCGGCAGGGTCTATCACTGAAGCTTTCTTT.

This clonotype is a singleton in its sample. The junction departs from germline at one end; a sequencing error may be responsible. The chain combines TRBV20-1 with TRBJ2-7, with 16 bases identical to TRBD2. Germline-derived CDR1 and CDR2 are DFQATT and SNEGSKA (reference sequence). The CDR3 covers 18 residues. This chain's CDR3 is CCARGQGLAGGPGNEQYF. The DNA of the CDR3 is TGCTGTGCTAGAGGCCAGGGACTAGCGGGAGGGCCTGGGAACGAGCAGTACTTC.

The chain combines TRBV12-3 or TRBV12-4 with TRBJ2-3; the D gene is possibly TRBD2 (6 bases). CDR3 length equals 14 residues. V was pared by 6 bases and J by 2 bases, with 12 bases between. In nucleotides, the CDR3 is TGTGCCAGCAGGGTTGGACTAACCACAGATACGCAGTATTTT. It codes for CASRVGLTTDTQYF.

This chain joins TRBV7-9 and TRBJ2-6, with D tentatively TRBD2 (6 bases). The germline V gene encodes CDR1 SEHNR and CDR2 FQNEAQ (reference sequence). The CDR3 loop spans 15 amino acids. The V end lost 6 bases, the J end lost 3 bases, and 12 bases lay between the germline ends. The CDR3 nucleotides read TGTGCCAGCAGGCAGGCGGGGAATGGGGCCAACGTCCTGACTTTC. Protein sequence: CASRQAGNGANVLTF.

This clonotype has only a few counts. The genes are TRBV20-1 and TRBJ2-5; no clear D gene. The germline V gene encodes CDR1 DFQATT and CDR2 SNEGSKA (reference sequence). V lost 0 bases and J lost 5, with 10 bases in between. The CDR3 has 13 amino acids. Here the CDR3 reads CSAREGSKETQYF. The DNA for the CDR3 is TGCAGTGCTAGAGAGGGTAGCAAGGAGACCCAGTACTTC.

This sequence joins TRBV24-1 and TRBJ2-7, with 16 bases matching TRBD2. The CDR3 loop spans 16 amino acids. With 7 bases clipped from V and 5 bases from J, the junction kept 7 bases outside the gene matches. The V gene's germline CDR1 is KGHDR and CDR2 SFDVKD. The CDR3 region is CATSSGLAGGKHEQYF. CDR3 DNA sequence: TGTGCCACCAGCTCGGGACTAGCGGGAGGGAAGCACGAGCAGTACTTC.

This clonotype was counted between two and nine times. The chain recombines TRBV6-1 with TRBJ2-7; 11 nucleotides align to TRBD1. The CDR3 contains 15 residues. The germline V gene has CDR1 MNHNS and CDR2 SASEGT. The V gene end was trimmed by 6 bases and the J gene end by 4 bases; junction bases not matched to a gene: 8. The CDR3 DNA reads as TGTGCCAGCAGAACCACCGGGACAGGGGGTTACGAGCAGTACTTC. Residues: CASRTTGTGGYEQYF.

This clonotype was seen repeatedly, ten times or more. This rearrangement joins TRBV12-3 or TRBV12-4 to TRBJ1-6; TRBD1 might be the D (5 bases). The CDR3 has 15 amino acids. With 4 bases removed from V and 7 bases from J, the gap between germline ends came to 14 bases. CDR3 region: CASSWALQANSPLHF. CDR3 nucleotides: TGTGCCAGCAGTTGGGCCCTACAGGCGAATTCACCCCTCCACTTT.

This clonotype appeared a few times. J is TRBJ1-1 and V is TRBV20-1, with no clear D. Germline V gene data show CDR1 as DFQATT and CDR2 as SNEGSKA (reference sequence). V was trimmed by 0 bases and J by 2 bases, leaving 10 bases between them. CDR3 length: 14 amino acids. The CDR3 DNA reads TGCAGTGCTAGAGATAGCCAGCCCAACACTGAAGCTTTCTTT. Amino acid sequence: CSARDSQPNTEAFF.

This clonotype has a handful of counts. The chain is built from TRBV5-1 and TRBJ2-1; 9 nucleotides align to TRBD1. This CDR3 contains 15 residues. CDR1 is SGHRS and CDR2 is YFSETQ in the germline V gene. J was trimmed by 6 bases and V by 4 bases; bases with no gene match: 8. CDR3 DNA sequence: TGCGCCAGCAGCCAGGTGACAGGGGGGGGCAATGAGCAGTTCTTC. Protein sequence: CASSQVTGGGNEQFF. Supplemented by reference TRBV5-1 and TRBJ2-1, the full variable domain reads KAGVTQTPRYLIKTRGQQVTLSCSPISGHRSVSWYQQTPGQGLQFLFEYFSETQRNKGNFPGRFSGRQFSNSRSEMNVSTLELGDSALYLCASSQVTGGGNEQFFGPGTRLTVL.

This clonotype was seen a few times. The chain links TRBV7-8 to TRBJ2-7; 8 bases match TRBD1. V was pared by 4 bases and J by 6 bases, with 11 bases of the junction left unmatched. Per germline, CDR1 SGHVS and CDR2 FQNEAQ. The CDR3 runs 15 residues. The CDR3 sequence is CASSSNSDRVGEQYV. In DNA form, the CDR3 reads TGTGCCAGCAGCTCGAATTCGGACAGGGTGGGCGAGCAGTACGTC.

This chain uses TRBV19 with TRBJ1-1; D is unresolved. The germline CDR1 and CDR2 sequences are LNHDA and SQIVND (reference sequence). This CDR3 has 11 residues. Deletions cut 4 bases from V and 7 bases from J, with 7 bases between. The chain's CDR3 is CASSNQFEAFF. In nucleotides, the CDR3 is TGTGCCAGTAGTAACCAGTTTGAAGCTTTCTTT.

The V and J genes are TRBV20-1 and TRBJ2-2; 8 nucleotides agree with TRBD2. The germline CDR1 and CDR2 sequences are DFQATT and SNEGSKA (reference sequence). This CDR3 is 16 amino acids long. With V trimmed by 0 bases and J by 3 bases, 6 bases remained unmatched. CDR3 amino acids: CSARDLTGGHTGELFF. The CDR3 bases are TGCAGTGCTAGAGATTTGACGGGGGGGCACACCGGGGAGCTGTTTTTT.

This clonotype was recorded many times. The rearrangement uses TRBV5-1 and TRBJ2-1; D not resolved. The CDR3 length is 14 residues. The V end was cut by 4 bases, the J end by 3 bases, with 11 bases between. The germline V gene has CDR1 SGHRS and CDR2 YFSETQ. The CDR3 DNA reads as TGCGCCAGCAGCCCGCGTGACATCTACAATGAGCAGTTCTTC. Translating gives CASSPRDIYNEQFF.

This clonotype was recorded at least ten times. The rearrangement joins TRBV12-3 or TRBV12-4 to TRBJ2-7; 9 bases are shared with TRBD2. This CDR3 is built from 16 residues. The trim removed 0 bases at V and 9 bases at J, leaving 12 bases unmatched. The CDR3 nucleotides are TGTGCCAGCAGTTTAGCGAGGCGACTAGCGGCTCAGGCGCAGTACTTC. This sequence encodes CASSLARRLAAQAQYF.